These T cell receptor beta chains were read from a single sample in a study of CD8 T cells in ankylosing spondylitis. Via MiXCR, TCRdb re-called the 5' RACE reads, giving one row per CDR3 protein. The sample lists over 700,000 distinct CDR3 sequences, 15% to 20% occurring once. Sequenced input: blood, either unsorted or a sorted T cell fraction (not recorded which). These receptor sequences come from a male donor with ankylosing spondylitis. Both conserved end residues are part of each CDR3. The D gene is left open where the match is weak. A row's size may be missing; if present it is once, few, many or a size class.

cdr3_nt: TGTGCCTGGAGTGTTGGAGCGGGGGAGGTGGAGCAGTACTTC
cdr3_aa: CAWSVGAGEVEQYF
j_call: TRBJ2-7
v_call: TRBV30
d_call: TRBD2
clone_size: few

cdr3_nt: TGTGCCAGCAGCCCTTTCACAGATACGCAGTATTTT
cdr3_aa: CASSPFTDTQYF
j_call: TRBJ2-3
v_call: TRBV7-9
d_call: NA
clone_size: many

cdr3_nt: TGTGCCAGCTCACCAAGGACAGGGTGGGTCAATGAGCAGTTCTTC
cdr3_aa: CASSPRTGWVNEQFF
j_call: TRBJ2-1
v_call: TRBV18
d_call: TRBD1
clone_size: few

cdr3_nt: TGTGCCAGCTCAGCAATTGGATCGGGACAGGGAAACACCGGGGAGCTGTTTTTT
cdr3_aa: CASSAIGSGQGNTGELFF
j_call: TRBJ2-2
v_call: TRBV2
d_call: TRBD1
clone_size: NA

cdr3_nt: TGTGCCAGCAGTTTAGGGGACAACAACTACGAGCAGTACTTC
cdr3_aa: CASSLGDNNYEQYF
j_call: TRBJ2-7
v_call: TRBV12-3/TRBV12-4
d_call: NA
clone_size: many

cdr3_nt: TGCGCCAGCAGCCGGAGACTAGCGGGGGGAGGCGAGACCCAGTACTTC
cdr3_aa: CASSRRLAGGGETQYF
j_call: TRBJ2-5
v_call: TRBV5-1
d_call: TRBD2
clone_size: NA

cdr3_nt: TGCAGTGCTAGCCTGACAGGGGACCAAGAGACCCAGTACTTC
cdr3_aa: CSASLTGDQETQYF
j_call: TRBJ2-5
v_call: TRBV20-1
d_call: TRBD1
clone_size: once

cdr3_nt: TGTGCCAGCCGGGGACTTACGGTCACAGATACGCAGTATTTT
cdr3_aa: CASRGLTVTDTQYF
j_call: TRBJ2-3
v_call: TRBV12-3/TRBV12-4
d_call: NA
clone_size: many

cdr3_nt: TGTGCCAGCAGTGACGGGATCTTCTCTTCGGAGACCCAGTACTTC
cdr3_aa: CASSDGIFSSETQYF
j_call: TRBJ2-5
v_call: TRBV28
d_call: NA
clone_size: NA

cdr3_nt: TGTGCCAGCACTGGACAGTCAAATGAAAAACTGTTTTTT
cdr3_aa: CASTGQSNEKLFF
j_call: TRBJ1-4
v_call: TRBV12-3/TRBV12-4
d_call: NA
clone_size: NA

cdr3_nt: TGCGCCAGCAGCCCGACCGGGGCATTATCCGTCGCCGGGGAGCTGTTTTTT
cdr3_aa: CASSPTGALSVAGELFF
j_call: TRBJ2-2
v_call: TRBV4-1
d_call: NA
clone_size: few

cdr3_nt: TGTGCCAGCTCACCTAAGACCGGGACTAGCGGAAAGACCGGGGAGCTGTTTTTT
cdr3_aa: CASSPKTGTSGKTGELFF
j_call: TRBJ2-2
v_call: TRBV18
d_call: TRBD2
clone_size: few

cdr3_nt: TGTGCCAGCAGCTTATCGGACAGGCCTCGGGGCTACACCTTC
cdr3_aa: CASSLSDRPRGYTF
j_call: TRBJ1-2
v_call: TRBV11-1
d_call: TRBD1
clone_size: NA

cdr3_nt: TGTGCCAGCAGCTTATACGCAACCGGGGAGCTGTTTTTT
cdr3_aa: CASSLYATGELFF
j_call: TRBJ2-2
v_call: TRBV7-2
d_call: NA
clone_size: NA

cdr3_nt: TGTGCCAGCAGCTTTTTACAGGGAAATGAAAAACTGTTTTTT
cdr3_aa: CASSFLQGNEKLFF
j_call: TRBJ1-4
v_call: TRBV11-2
d_call: NA
clone_size: few

cdr3_nt: TGTGCCATCAGCCATCCGGGACCCCTATACGAGCAGTACTTC
cdr3_aa: CAISHPGPLYEQYF
j_call: TRBJ2-7
v_call: TRBV10-3
d_call: NA
clone_size: few

cdr3_nt: TGTGCCAGCACCACCCCGGGACAGGGGGCGGGTGAGCAGTTCTTC
cdr3_aa: CASTTPGQGAGEQFF
j_call: TRBJ2-1
v_call: TRBV12-3/TRBV12-4
d_call: TRBD1
clone_size: many

cdr3_nt: TGTGCTAGTGGTTCCCTTACAGGGGTGTGGACCCACGAGCAGTACTTC
cdr3_aa: CASGSLTGVWTHEQYF
j_call: TRBJ2-7
v_call: TRBV12-5
d_call: TRBD1
clone_size: NA

cdr3_nt: TGTGCCAGCAGTATAGGGACTAAATCGACAGATACGCAGTATTTT
cdr3_aa: CASSIGTKSTDTQYF
j_call: TRBJ2-3
v_call: TRBV3-1
d_call: TRBD2
clone_size: NA

cdr3_nt: TGTGCCAGCAGTAGTCAGCGGGGGGCAGATACGCAGTATTTT
cdr3_aa: CASSSQRGADTQYF
j_call: TRBJ2-3
v_call: TRBV25-1
d_call: TRBD2
clone_size: many

cdr3_nt: TGTGCCAGCAGACCTCGCGGGAGTCACGAGCAGTACTTC
cdr3_aa: CASRPRGSHEQYF
j_call: TRBJ2-7
v_call: TRBV2
d_call: TRBD2
clone_size: NA

cdr3_nt: TGTGCCAGCAGCTCACGGCGGACTAGCGGGAGCTCGTCGTACAATGAGCAGTTCTTC
cdr3_aa: CASSSRRTSGSSSYNEQFF
j_call: TRBJ2-1
v_call: TRBV7-8
d_call: TRBD2
clone_size: few

cdr3_nt: TGTGCCAGCAGCTTAGATGGGGTCCACGAGCAGTACTTC
cdr3_aa: CASSLDGVHEQYF
j_call: TRBJ2-7
v_call: TRBV7-3
d_call: NA
clone_size: few

cdr3_nt: TGCAGCGTTGTCCGACAGGCCTCCTACAATGAGCAGTTCTTC
cdr3_aa: CSVVRQASYNEQFF
j_call: TRBJ2-1
v_call: TRBV29-1
d_call: NA
clone_size: NA

cdr3_nt: TGTGCCAGCAGCCTAGAGTTACAATACAATGAGCAGTTCTTC
cdr3_aa: CASSLELQYNEQFF
j_call: TRBJ2-1
v_call: TRBV12-3/TRBV12-4
d_call: NA
clone_size: few

cdr3_nt: TGTGCCACCACCCACCCGGGGGTAGTCTACGAGCAGTACTTC
cdr3_aa: CATTHPGVVYEQYF
j_call: TRBJ2-7
v_call: TRBV24-1
d_call: NA
clone_size: NA

cdr3_nt: TGTGCCAGCAGTTGGGGGACTAGCGGAAACAATGAGCAGTTCTTC
cdr3_aa: CASSWGTSGNNEQFF
j_call: TRBJ2-1
v_call: TRBV12-3/TRBV12-4
d_call: TRBD2
clone_size: many

cdr3_nt: TGTGCCAGCAGCTTAGGTCCGACAGGATACGAGCAGTACTTC
cdr3_aa: CASSLGPTGYEQYF
j_call: TRBJ2-7
v_call: TRBV7-6
d_call: NA
clone_size: few

cdr3_nt: TGCGCCAGACCTCTACTAGCGGGGGGCTCGGGAGATACGCAGTATTTT
cdr3_aa: CARPLLAGGSGDTQYF
j_call: TRBJ2-3
v_call: TRBV4-1
d_call: TRBD2
clone_size: once

cdr3_nt: TGTGCCAGCAGCTTGGGACAGGACTGGGTGGAGCAGTTCTTC
cdr3_aa: CASSLGQDWVEQFF
j_call: TRBJ2-1
v_call: TRBV7-9
d_call: TRBD1
clone_size: few

cdr3_nt: TGCGCCAGCAGCCAAGCGACTAGCGGGGGCAACGAGCAGTACTTC
cdr3_aa: CASSQATSGGNEQYF
j_call: TRBJ2-7
v_call: TRBV4-1
d_call: TRBD2
clone_size: NA

cdr3_nt: TGCGCCAGCAGTCAGCGGGAGAGGCGTATCGATGAGCAGTTCTTC
cdr3_aa: CASSQRERRIDEQFF
j_call: TRBJ2-1
v_call: TRBV5-1
d_call: TRBD2
clone_size: NA

cdr3_nt: TGTGCCACCAGCAGAGATGGGGAGCAGTACTTC
cdr3_aa: CATSRDGEQYF
j_call: TRBJ2-7
v_call: TRBV15
d_call: NA
clone_size: NA